This entry describes one TCR beta chain. Its antigen is as yet unknown. These data are taken from a study of T cells after yellow fever vaccination. TCRdb independently ran MiXCR on the 5' RACE reads; one entry per CDR3 protein. The data contain nearly 550,000 distinct CDR3 sequences, roughly 19% of them singletons. Whole-study findings and limits: Reappearance after the booster was observed for most primary-vaccination clones (around 96% CD4, roughly 88% CD8). Sorted repertoires could include abundant contaminating clonotypes from bulk cells. Peak timing came faster in the weaker secondary response, day 5 versus 15.

The V end lost 0 bases, the J end lost 6 bases, and 7 bases lay between the germline ends. CDR3 length: 12 amino acids. Germline V lookup: CDR1 SGHRS, CDR2 YFSETQ. The chain combines TRBV5-1 with TRBJ2-7; D is unresolved. This receptor was identified in a man aged 25-45 years who received the YFV17D yellow fever vaccine. Sample: PBMCs, taken 15 days after the yellow fever booster vaccination. The CDR3 coding sequence is TGCGCCAGCAGCTTGGATCCAGGCGAGCAGTACTTC. Protein sequence: CASSLDPGEQYF.